Included here is one T cell receptor beta chain sequence, with context. Its target is not known. The sample comes from a study of siplizumab effects on memory and regulatory T cells. Study outcomes and limitations: The suppressive capacity of proliferating Tregs from siplizumab cultures remained unconfirmed. In siplizumab conditions, mappable alloreactive CD4+ clones averaged around 69% Treg-derived, against 26.9% in controls. Apparently more diverse than memory cells, naive T cells also seemed major alloresponse contributors.

Per-sample assaying covered about 10^5 TCR templates. Clones were read by immunoSEQ multiplex PCR, and TCRdb kept only the in-frame ones, dropping some. The sample carries some 100,000 clones, under 95% recorded once. The V end was cut by 5 bases, the J end by 0 bases, with 15 bases between. Germline assignment: CDR1 SGHKS and CDR2 YYEKEE (reference sequence). The CDR3 is made up of 16 amino acids. This TCR came from a human donor in good health. Sequencing used Tregs sorted from blood. V is TRBV5-5 and J is TRBJ2-4; D assignment may be TRBD1 or TRBD2 (5 bases each). The CDR3 DNA reads TGTGCCAGCAGTTCAGACCCCGGGACAGCCAAAAACATTCAGTACTTC. Translating it yields CASSSDPGTAKNIQYF.